This TCR beta chain derives from a study of blood T cell repertoires in COVID-19. The wider study: Italy, Spain and the United States were the sources of the convalescent and acute COVID-19 samples.

TCRdb's copy holds only in-frame clones and misses some; the assay was immunoSEQ multiplex PCR. Found here are 130,000 or so clones, 84% of them singletons; the top ten hold 2% to 3%. Participants were aged roughly 18 to 100 years from more than 20 US areas. Cohorts were based on clinical histories the participants reported. The CDR3 is 13 residues long. Germline V gene data show CDR1 as GTSNPN and CDR2 as SVGIG (reference sequence). V was cut by 4 bases and J by 0 bases, with 9 bases left in between. This TCR came from a man between 35 and 55 years old with acute COVID-19. Sequenced sample: PBMCs or T cells enriched from blood (not recorded which). This rearrangement joins TRBV30 to TRBJ1-1; D is unclear. In DNA, the CDR3 is TGTGCCTGGACCTTAGATTTGAACACTGAAGCTTTCTTT. Residues: CAWTLDLNTEAFF.